Sequencing of this TCR beta chain was carried out in a study of OX40 agonist ivuxolimab in advanced cancers. On the study more broadly: It was permissible to have had prior anti-PD-1, anti-PD-L1 or anti-CTLA-4 therapy, and under 45% had some.

Germline CDR1 is SQVTM and CDR2 is ANQGSEA. V was pared by 6 bases and J by 2 bases, with 14 bases between. CDR3 length: 13 residues. Sequencing used immunoSEQ multiplex PCR; TCRdb keeps in-frame clones, though not all of them. The sample carries approximately 47,000 clones, approximately 90% recorded once. The rearrangement links TRBV29-1 to TRBJ2-7; tentatively, D is TRBD1 (5 bases). This sample comprised CD4+ or CD8+ T cells sorted from blood, obtained in a trial of the OX40 agonist ivuxolimab. The receptor comes from an adult with an advanced solid tumor such as melanoma, head and neck, liver or kidney cancer. The CDR3 nucleotides are TGCAGCGTCACCAGGGAACTCCCCTACGAGCAGTACTTC. The encoded protein is CSVTRELPYEQYF.